These T cell receptor beta chains were read from a single sample in a study of long-term antiretroviral therapy in people with HIV. Sequenced by immunoSEQ multiplex PCR; TCRdb stores in-frame clones only, minus some. The sample holds over 30,000 clones, 97% seen once. This material consisted of unsorted PBMCs, taken 6.9 years after starting antiretroviral therapy. All receptors come from a man aged 25-45 years with HIV. CDR3s include the opening cysteine and the closing phenylalanine or tryptophan. The D gene is left open where the match is weak. Size tells how often a clone was seen (once, few, many) or the class of an expanded clone, and some rows leave it out.

NA,TRBD2,TRBJ2-1,TRBV27,CASKGWGRVDNEQFF,TGTGCCAGCAAGGGTTGGGGGAGGGTTGACAATGAGCAGTTCTTC
NA,NA,TRBJ2-4,TRBV19,CASLRGSENIQYF,TGTGCCAGCTTGCGGGGTTCAGAAAACATTCAGTACTTC
NA,NA,TRBJ2-7,TRBV9,CASSVEPLAYEQYF,TGTGCCAGCAGCGTAGAGCCGTTAGCCTACGAGCAGTACTTC
NA,TRBD2,TRBJ2-1,TRBV5-1,CASSLGRGGGNEQFF,TGCGCCAGCAGCCTCGGGAGGGGAGGAGGGAATGAGCAGTTCTTC
few,NA,TRBJ1-5,TRBV5-1,CASSLGGRRPQHF,TGCGCCAGCAGCTTGGGAGGTCGGAGGCCCCAGCATTTT
NA,NA,TRBJ2-3,TRBV7-2,CASSQLVDTQYF,TGTGCCAGCAGCCAATTAGTGGATACGCAGTATTTT
NA,TRBD1,TRBJ1-5,TRBV10-3,CAIGGQRGDQPQHF,TGTGCCATCGGGGGACAGCGGGGCGATCAGCCCCAGCATTTT
NA,TRBD1,TRBJ1-4,TRBV2,CASRDPGTGVEKLFF,TGTGCCAGCAGGGATCCCGGGACAGGAGTTGAAAAACTGTTTTTT
NA,NA,TRBJ2-1,TRBV6-1,CASSVGNEQFF,TGTGCCAGCAGTGTAGGGAATGAGCAGTTCTTC
NA,NA,TRBJ2-3,TRBV9,CASSGKELAGEYTDTQYF,TGTGCCAGCAGCGGCAAGGAGCTAGCTGGGGAATACACAGATACGCAGTATTTT
NA,NA,TRBJ2-3,TRBV7-3,CASSFQRGPDTQYF,TGTGCCAGCAGCTTTCAGAGGGGCCCAGATACGCAGTATTTT
NA,NA,TRBJ1-2,TRBV10-1,CASSESESPFGYTF,TGCGCCAGCAGTGAGTCGGAGAGCCCCTTTGGCTACACCTTC
once,TRBD1,TRBJ1-1,TRBV27,CASSSLTGVGNTEAFF,TGTGCCAGCAGTTCCCTGACAGGGGTCGGAAACACTGAAGCTTTCTTT
NA,NA,TRBJ2-7,TRBV11-2,CASSLDSYSYEQYF,TGTGCCAGCAGCTTAGACTCTTACTCCTACGAGCAGTACTTC
NA,TRBD2,TRBJ2-7,TRBV5-4,CASSLGLAGVAHEQYF,TGTGCCAGCAGCTTGGGACTAGCGGGAGTAGCCCACGAGCAGTACTTC
NA,NA,TRBJ1-4,TRBV29-1,CSVVLGAGEKLFF,TGCAGCGTTGTTCTCGGGGCGGGAGAAAAACTGTTTTTT
NA,NA,TRBJ2-5,TRBV6-5,CASGGSVWETQYF,TGTGCCAGCGGAGGGAGCGTATGGGAGACCCAGTACTTC
NA,NA,TRBJ2-3,TRBV9,CASSVVHGEGTDTQYF,TGTGCCAGCAGCGTAGTCCACGGGGAGGGCACAGATACGCAGTATTTT
NA,NA,TRBJ2-3,TRBV30,CAWRRQRSTDTQYF,TGTGCCTGGAGACGACAGCGGTCCACAGATACGCAGTATTTT
NA,NA,TRBJ1-4,TRBV6-1,CASSQGATNEKLFF,TGTGCCAGCAGCCAAGGGGCAACTAATGAAAAACTGTTTTTT
NA,NA,TRBJ1-3,TRBV5-3,CARRGAGFENTIYF,TGTGCCAGAAGGGGGGCGGGTTTTGAAAACACCATATATTTT
NA,NA,TRBJ2-2,TRBV6-5,CASSLWVGTGELFF,TGTGCCAGCAGCCTCTGGGTGGGCACCGGGGAGCTGTTTTTT
NA,NA,TRBJ2-7,TRBV23-1,CASSHHRVWAYEQYF,TGCGCCAGCAGTCACCACAGGGTGTGGGCCTACGAGCAGTACTTC
NA,NA,TRBJ1-1,TRBV19,CASSPLGTLNTEAFF,TGTGCCAGTAGTCCCCTCGGGACACTGAACACTGAAGCTTTCTTT
NA,NA,TRBJ1-1,TRBV6-5,CASSYFPGRLNTEAFF,TGTGCCAGCAGTTACTTTCCGGGACGGCTGAACACTGAAGCTTTCTTT
NA,NA,TRBJ2-5,TRBV18,CASSPGGAETQYF,TGTGCCAGCTCACCAGGGGGGGCAGAGACCCAGTACTTC
NA,TRBD1,TRBJ1-2,TRBV9,CASSPDRVGGYTF,TGTGCCAGCAGTCCTGACAGGGTGGGTGGCTACACCTTC
NA,NA,TRBJ2-1,TRBV6-6,CASSPQVFEQFF,TGTGCCAGCAGTCCCCAGGTTTTTGAGCAGTTCTTC
NA,NA,TRBJ1-5,TRBV5-4,CASSFGSTQPQHF,TGTGCCAGCAGCTTCGGAAGCACTCAGCCCCAGCATTTT
NA,NA,TRBJ1-1,TRBV5-1,CASSPGGATGEAFF,TGCGCCAGCAGCCCGGGTGGGGCCACCGGAGAAGCTTTCTTT
NA,NA,TRBJ1-1,TRBV5-1,CASYPEQLLMNTEAFF,TGCGCCAGCTACCCGGAACAGTTACTTATGAACACTGAAGCTTTCTTT
NA,NA,TRBJ1-1,TRBV2,CASRRESLGTEAFF,TGTGCCAGCAGGAGGGAAAGTTTGGGCACTGAAGCTTTCTTT
once,NA,TRBJ2-3,TRBV5-1,CASSSAPATDTQYF,TGCGCCAGCAGCTCCGCCCCCGCGACAGATACGCAGTATTTT
NA,TRBD2,TRBJ2-3,TRBV7-8,CATRTKRGGLADTQYF,TGTGCCACCCGCACCAAGCGGGGGGGCCTGGCAGATACGCAGTATTTT
NA,NA,TRBJ2-7,TRBV27,CASSTGDYEQYF,TGTGCCAGCAGCACCGGCGACTACGAGCAGTACTTC
NA,NA,TRBJ2-7,TRBV4-3,CASSPSSGGYEQYF,TGCGCCAGCAGCCCCTCCTCCGGGGGCTACGAGCAGTACTTC
NA,NA,TRBJ2-2,TRBV30,CAWRRVGADTGELFF,TGTGCCTGGAGAAGAGTAGGGGCAGACACCGGGGAGCTGTTTTTT
NA,TRBD1,TRBJ2-2,TRBV19,CASRGSGELFF,TGTGCCAGCAGGGGGAGCGGGGAGCTGTTTTTT
once,TRBD2,TRBJ2-7,TRBV19,CASSVAGGIYEQYF,TGTGCCAGTAGTGTGGCGGGGGGGATCTACGAGCAGTACTTC
NA,TRBD1,TRBJ2-7,TRBV29-1,CSVGTGDEQYF,TGCAGCGTGGGGACAGGGGACGAGCAGTACTTC
NA,TRBD2,TRBJ2-1,TRBV2,CASSGTSGNSYNEQFF,TGTGCCAGCAGTGGGACTAGCGGGAACTCCTACAATGAGCAGTTCTTC
NA,NA,TRBJ1-1,TRBV5-6,CASSLERDTEAFF,TGTGCCAGCAGCTTGGAGAGGGACACTGAAGCTTTCTTT
NA,NA,TRBJ1-5,TRBV11-2,CASSLNSNQPQHF,TGTGCCAGCAGCTTAAACAGCAATCAGCCCCAGCATTTT
NA,NA,TRBJ2-5,TRBV7-2,CASSLGGGETQYF,TGTGCCAGCAGCTTGGGGGGCGGTGAGACCCAGTACTTC
NA,TRBD2,TRBJ2-1,TRBV19,CASSQILAEPQFF,TGTGCCAGTAGCCAAATACTAGCGGAGCCCCAGTTCTTC
NA,TRBD1,TRBJ1-4,TRBV6-5,CASSSSQTGGNEKLFF,TGTGCCAGCAGTTCAAGCCAAACAGGGGGTAATGAAAAACTGTTTTTT
NA,TRBD2,TRBJ2-1,TRBV27,CASSLLPAGGGQIYNEQFF,TGTGCCAGCAGTTTATTACCCGCCGGGGGGGGTCAGATCTACAATGAGCAGTTCTTC
few,NA,TRBJ1-5,TRBV7-8,CASSFLRLGQENQPQHF,TGTGCCAGCAGCTTCTTAAGACTAGGGCAGGAAAATCAGCCCCAGCATTTT
NA,TRBD2,TRBJ2-2,TRBV19,CASSILAGAGELFF,TGTGCCAGTAGTATTTTAGCGGGAGCCGGGGAGCTGTTTTTT
NA,NA,TRBJ1-3,TRBV10-3,CAISERGQPGNTIYF,TGTGCCATCAGTGAAAGAGGGCAGCCTGGAAACACCATATATTTT
NA,NA,TRBJ2-1,TRBV6-1,CASNRQGGYNEQFF,TGTGCCAGCAACCGACAGGGAGGGTACAATGAGCAGTTCTTC
NA,NA,TRBJ2-7,TRBV5-6,CASSFRVSYEQYF,TGTGCCAGCAGCTTCAGGGTATCCTACGAGCAGTACTTC
NA,NA,TRBJ2-5,TRBV6-6,CASSGDSVGETQYF,TGTGCCAGCAGTGGGGACTCGGTCGGGGAGACCCAGTACTTC